Detailed here is one T cell receptor (beta chain). What antigen it recognizes has not been identified. Base qualities are not recorded, but no much larger clone differs from it by a single base. The cohort was made up of 666 healthy bone marrow donors. At the time of sampling, every cohort member was nominally healthy, though immune exposures that went unrecorded were likely present. The donor was CMV seronegative and was included in the group of several hundred seronegative cohort members. A peripheral blood sample was provided by each donor, and peripheral blood mononuclear cells were used for TCR beta sequencing. The Qiagen DNeasy Blood Extraction Kit was used to extract genomic DNA from the blood cell samples. Libraries came from the immunoSEQ multiplex PCR assay. For the multiplex PCR, a mixture combining 60 forward primers for TCR Vbeta segments and 13 reverse primers for TCR Jbeta segments was used. Amplification of the CDR3 region of rearranged TCR beta genes was performed with a multiplex PCR assay on genomic DNA. The Illumina HiSeq System was used to sequence the amplified TCR beta libraries as 87-base-pair reads. The authors processed their data as follows. Across the 670 or so repertoires, a later analysis counted tens of millions of unique TCR beta chains, around 11 million of which were shared by at least two donors. Raw reads were error-corrected and collapsed into unique sequences with a nearest-neighbor algorithm that merged closely related sequences to remove PCR and sequencing errors. CDR3 sequences were aligned to IMGT reference sequences to assign V, D and J gene segments. For a sequence to be retained, at least a six-nucleotide match to both a V gene segment and a J gene segment was required. A rearrangement was called productive if the CDR3 had no stop codons and remained in frame with V and J, and every other rearrangement was called non-productive. CDR3 was defined according to IMGT convention as the region running from the second conserved V-encoded cysteine to the conserved J-encoded phenylalanine. The earlier analysis of approximately 590 of the donors excluded any sequence lacking an unambiguous match to a single V gene segment. In an earlier analysis of approximately 610 of the donors, V segments were called functional above 56.7% productive rearrangements and were called segregating when the between-donor standard deviation exceeded 5%. A statistical classification framework was developed to diagnose cytomegalovirus status using the catalog of TCR beta chain sequences. A later analysis assigned V and J genes by comparing TCR nucleotide sequences with IMGT/GENE-DB human TR gene sequences. A later analysis assigned CDR3 sequences and most-parsimonious VDJ recombination scenarios with the TCRdist pipeline. In a later analysis, every TCR beta chain was defined by the combination of its CDR3 amino acid sequence and its V-gene family, and reads without a unique V-gene family were dropped. A later analysis removed 592 highly shared, low-generation-probability nucleotide sequences to deal with suspected cross-contamination and a sequencing artifact. A later analysis calculated a clonal expansion index for each public chain from normalized within-repertoire ranks of inferred template counts. In a later analysis, generation probabilities were computed using a VDJ recombination model fitted to out-of-frame rearrangements, and the results were checked against IGoR. A later analysis scored TCR-TCR, TCR-HLA and TCR-CMV co-occurrence with hypergeometric tests, applying a repertoire-size bias correction to TCR pairs. A later analysis estimated false discovery rates by permuting HLA or CMV assignments 20 times. In a later analysis, co-occurring TCRs were grouped using DBSCAN, and TCRdist sequence similarity was added for clustering within HLA-allele-positive subsets. For co-occurrence clustering, repertoires with fewer than 30,000 or more than 120,000 public chains were excluded, along with a handful of repertoires with anomalous nucleotide sharing. This immuneACCESS table, as held by TCRdb, lists in-frame sequences with V and J called but not all clones. Of the missing ones, under half trace to an unresolved V gene in checked studies; the others have no known cause. That table is the source of V, J and clone size, and D and trimming were worked out from the DNA. For this sample the table gives over 150,000 clones, of which about 88% were detected only once. The ten largest clones capture 0.2% to 0.3% of the sample.

These data belong to a study of cytomegalovirus exposure and HLA in healthy donors (dated by TCRdb to between 2016 and 2019). In terms of the full investigation: According to an earlier analysis of 550 to 700 of the donors, about 179 million T cells yielded 90 million to 130 million unique TCR beta sequences and about 280 Gb of sequence data. Around 300 gigabases of sequencing data and 70 million to 85 million unique TCR sequences were included in an early release covering about 700 HLA-typed donors. The genetic ancestry cluster associated with self-reported Caucasian donors included 81% of the roughly 390 genotyped donors. The study was designed to test whether signatures of past pathogen exposure could be identified by cataloging public T cell receptors. Using immunosequencing, the study profiled T cell repertoires from 640 or so subjects and related those repertoires to cytomegalovirus serostatus. Along with the approximately 700-subject first cohort, a separate validation cohort of about 110 different subjects was used. To predict cytomegalovirus infection status, the study brought together high-throughput TCR immunosequencing, statistical association of individual TCRs with disease status, and machine learning. In a later analysis, previously published TCR beta repertoires from 600 to 850 donors were re-analyzed and high-resolution HLA genotyping was added so that TCR occurrence patterns could be studied. Rather than drawing on any new phenotypic data, the later analysis identified candidate immune exposures from TCR beta sequences and the way those sequences occurred across donors. To decide whether each TCR beta V gene segment behaved as functional or pseudogenic, an earlier analysis of 587 of the donors relied on high-throughput TCR beta sequencing. Alongside the repertoire data, information on donor age, sex, ethnicity and CMV serostatus was compiled. A later genetic analysis used genome-wide SNP genotypes for about three fifths of the 666 donors, treating that subset as a discovery cohort. Every discovery cohort repertoire had been produced on one sequencing platform. Class I and class II HLA loci were covered by the typing at four-digit resolution. Typing coverage varied by locus: roughly 629-640 donors for A, B, C, DRB1 and DQB1; approximately 560 for DQA1; about 570 for DPA1; about 450 for DPB1. About five DR-DQ haplotypes were treated as single units for association and clustering because of strong linkage in the cohort. Across approximately 420 genotyped donors of the cohort, an average of about 200,000 unique TCR beta nucleotide sequences per donor were sequenced, and 15% to 20% of those sequences were non-productive. The paper's findings and limits, for the study overall: According to a later analysis, parvovirus B19, influenza, CMV and Epstein-Barr virus appeared linked to several top co-occurrence clusters. Compared with equally common non-associated chains, HLA-associated TCR beta chains in a later analysis were more clonally expanded and had lower generation probabilities. Compared with the approximately 700-donor mean, donors in an Asian-associated ancestry cluster had fewer N-insertions in productive TCRs, according to a later genetic analysis. The 87-base-pair reads could not distinguish some IMGT-functional V segments, including TRBV6-2 and TRBV6-3, so those segments were excluded. A further reported finding was that TCR beta sequences accurately predicted the HLA-A and HLA-B alleles for most subjects in the first cohort. The sequencing pipeline was judged likely to have produced a cluster of highly shared sequence variants as a technical artifact. Linkage disequilibrium might explain the correlated functional status among segregating V segments, but an unknown experimental factor could not be ruled out. An earlier analysis of approximately 600 of the donors showed that most TCR beta V segments appeared in productive rearrangements either about 90% or about 30% of the time, which broadly matched IMGT annotations. A total of roughly 160 TCR beta chains were listed by the study as associated with cytomegalovirus. Because HLA typing was missing for some donors at each locus, association tests included only the typed subset. According to a later analysis, most CMV-associated TCR beta chains appeared to be HLA-restricted, and the HLA associations seemed to be driven largely by CMV exposure. The classifier was reported to diagnose cytomegalovirus status with high specificity and sensitivity in both the original cohort and the validation cohort. In vitro tests confirmed that a few of the cytomegalovirus-associated TCR beta chains recognize cytomegalovirus antigens. According to the authors, the approach could potentially be generalized to other disease states and immunological phenotypes. The presence/absence analyses assumed that sequencing depth was roughly uniform across donors, and that assumption may not be true. When HLA alleles, especially DR and DQ, strongly co-occurred, TCR associations were difficult to assign to individual alleles. For the cohort, immune exposure information was limited to CMV serostatus. Because counts were too low, about 15 rarely observed V segments, including chromosome 9 orphons, were left out of the earlier analysis of some 640 of the donors. Specific HLA alleles were associated with 16,951 TCR beta sequences at a false discovery rate of 0.05 in a later analysis. A later genetic analysis associated a missense DCLRE1C variant with V-gene and J-gene trimming of TCR beta chains, and an independent cohort replicated the association. According to a later analysis, TCR association rates differed among HLA loci, with DRB1 alleles showing the most associated TCRs and HLA-C alleles showing the fewest. Across donors, most TCR sequences were observed very rarely, whereas some public TCRs were present in many individuals. In this cohort, only TCR beta chains were sequenced, and detectable features were limited by the absence of alpha or paired-chain data.

V is trimmed back by 2 bases and J by 6 bases, and the junction contains 8 bases that no gene match accounts for. The CDR3 holds 16 amino acids from the cysteine to the phenylalanine. The DNA shown is the 48-base CDR3, in frame from base 1. The germline V gene supplies CDR1 SGHRS and CDR2 YFSETQ. Sequencing was carried out using PBMCs. This sequence uses TRBV5-1 and TRBJ2-1, with 10 middle bases fitting TRBD2. The source is a girl under three years old in good health and CMV-seronegative. The DNA sequence is TGCGCCAGCAGCTTTGTTAGCGGGGGGCAATTCAATGAGCAGTTCTTC. This codes for CASSFVSGGQFNEQFF.